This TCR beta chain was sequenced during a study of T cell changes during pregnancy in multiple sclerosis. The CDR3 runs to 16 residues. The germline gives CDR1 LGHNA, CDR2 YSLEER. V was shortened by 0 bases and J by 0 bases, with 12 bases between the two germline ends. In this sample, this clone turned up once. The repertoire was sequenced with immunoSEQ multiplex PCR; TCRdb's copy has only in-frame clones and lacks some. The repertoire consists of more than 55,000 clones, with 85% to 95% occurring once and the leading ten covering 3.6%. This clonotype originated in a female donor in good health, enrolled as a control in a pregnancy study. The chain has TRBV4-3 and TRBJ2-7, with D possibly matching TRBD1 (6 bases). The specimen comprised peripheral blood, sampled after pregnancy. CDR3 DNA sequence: TGCGCCAGCAGCCAAGATCTAGGGGACAACTCCTACGAGCAGTACTTC. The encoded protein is CASSQDLGDNSYEQYF.